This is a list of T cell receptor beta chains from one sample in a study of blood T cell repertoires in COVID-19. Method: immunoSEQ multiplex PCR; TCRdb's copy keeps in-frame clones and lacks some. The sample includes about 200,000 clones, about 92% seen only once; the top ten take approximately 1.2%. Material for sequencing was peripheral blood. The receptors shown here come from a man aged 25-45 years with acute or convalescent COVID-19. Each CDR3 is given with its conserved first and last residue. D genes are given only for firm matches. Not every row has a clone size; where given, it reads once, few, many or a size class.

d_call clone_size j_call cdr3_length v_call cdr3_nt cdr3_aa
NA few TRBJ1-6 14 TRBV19 TGTGCCAGTGGCTCGACCAGGGCGAATTCACCCCTCCACTTT CASGSTRANSPLHF
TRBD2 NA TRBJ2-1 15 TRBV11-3 TGTGCCAGCAGCTCCGAGGGCCTAGCGGACAATGAGCAGTTCTTC CASSSEGLADNEQFF
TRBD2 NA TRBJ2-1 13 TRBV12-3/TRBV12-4 TGTGCCAGCAGGACTAGCGGGAGCGATGAGCAGTTCTTC CASRTSGSDEQFF
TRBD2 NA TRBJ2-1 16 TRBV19 TGTGCCAGTAGTATACGGCTAGCGGGAGCCTACAATGAGCAGTTCTTC CASSIRLAGAYNEQFF
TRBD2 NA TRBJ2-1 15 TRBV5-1 TGCGCCAGCAGCGGACTAGCGGGGGTTAAGTATGAGCAGTTCTTC CASSGLAGVKYEQFF
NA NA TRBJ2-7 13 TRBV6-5 TGTGCCAGCATTGTGGCTGGTTCCGCCGAGCAGTACTTC CASIVAGSAEQYF
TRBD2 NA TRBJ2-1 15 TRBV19 TGTGCCAGTAGCAACCTAGCGGGAGGTACCAATGAGCAGTTCTTC CASSNLAGGTNEQFF
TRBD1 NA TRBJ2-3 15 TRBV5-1 TGCGCCAGCAGCCTCGACAGGGGAGGAACAGATACGCAGTATTTT CASSLDRGGTDTQYF
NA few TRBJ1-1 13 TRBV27 TGTGCCAGCAGTTTAGTGGATGGACAGGAAGCTTTCTTT CASSLVDGQEAFF
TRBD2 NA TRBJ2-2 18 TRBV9 TGTGCCAGCAGCTCCGGCCTCCGCGGGAGGATTAACACCGGGGAGCTGTTTTTT CASSSGLRGRINTGELFF
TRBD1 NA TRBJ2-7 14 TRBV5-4 TGTGCCAGCAGCTTGGCGGACAGGCAGGCCGAGCAGTACTTC CASSLADRQAEQYF
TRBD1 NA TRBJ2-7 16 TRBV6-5 TGTGCCAGCAGTTCGTTCCGGGACAGGAGCTCCTACGAGCAGTACTTC CASSSFRDRSSYEQYF
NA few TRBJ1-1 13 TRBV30 TGTGCCTGGAGCCCAGGGCAGAACACTGAAGCTTTCTTT CAWSPGQNTEAFF
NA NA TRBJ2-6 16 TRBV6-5 TGTGCCAGCAGTTACTCGAAACAGTCTGGGGCCAACGTCCTGACTTTC CASSYSKQSGANVLTF
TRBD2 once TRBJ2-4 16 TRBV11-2 TGTGCCAGCAGCGCAGAGCGGGAGGGAGTCAAAAACATTCAGTACTTC CASSAEREGVKNIQYF
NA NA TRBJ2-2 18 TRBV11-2 TGTGCCAGCAGCGCCCCGGGGGTGCGACAACGGAACACCGGGGAGCTGTTTTTT CASSAPGVRQRNTGELFF
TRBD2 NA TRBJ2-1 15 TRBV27 TGTGCCAGCAGCTCACCGGGACTAGCGCTCAATGAGCAGTTCTTC CASSSPGLALNEQFF
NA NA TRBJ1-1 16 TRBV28 TGTGCCAGCAGTCTACAGGGACCCGGCGGGAACACTGAAGCTTTCTTT CASSLQGPGGNTEAFF
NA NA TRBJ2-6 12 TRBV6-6 TGTGCCAGCAGCGCTAGTGCCAACGTCCTGACTTTC CASSASANVLTF
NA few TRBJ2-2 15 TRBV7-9 TGTGCCAGCAGCTTAGGTCAGGGGTACACCGGGGAGCTGTTTTTT CASSLGQGYTGELFF
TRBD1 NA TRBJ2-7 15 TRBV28 TGTGCCAGCAGTTTGAGGGACAGACAAGGCTACGAGCAGTACTTC CASSLRDRQGYEQYF
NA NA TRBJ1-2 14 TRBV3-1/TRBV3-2 TGTGCCAGCAGCCGCCGGGACAACTTCTATGGCTACACCTTC CASSRRDNFYGYTF
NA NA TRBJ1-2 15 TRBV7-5 TGTGCCAGAAGCCAGGGAGGGCAGGCTAACTATGGCTACACCTTC CARSQGGQANYGYTF
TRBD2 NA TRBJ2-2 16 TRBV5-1 TGCGCCAGCAGCACCTCGCGGGAGCCCTACACCGGGGAGCTGTTTTTT CASSTSREPYTGELFF
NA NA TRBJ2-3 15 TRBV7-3 TGTGCCAGCAGCTTAGTCAGGGGCTACACAGATACGCAGTATTTT CASSLVRGYTDTQYF
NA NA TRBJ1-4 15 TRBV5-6 TGTGCCAGCAGCCCCCGCCGGGGGGTTAATGAAAAACTGTTTTTT CASSPRRGVNEKLFF
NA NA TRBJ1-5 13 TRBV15 TGTGCCACCAGCCGTAATAGCAATCAGCCCCAGCATTTT CATSRNSNQPQHF
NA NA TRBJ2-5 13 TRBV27 TGTGCCAGCAGCCCTTGGACAGCAGAGACCCAGTACTTC CASSPWTAETQYF
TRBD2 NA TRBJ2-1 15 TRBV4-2 TGTGCCAGCAGCCAAGTCCCGGGAGGGTACAATGAGCAGTTCTTC CASSQVPGGYNEQFF
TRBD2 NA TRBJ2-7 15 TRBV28 TGTGCCAGCAGTTTCCGGGGGGGTAGATCCTACGAGCAGTACTTC CASSFRGGRSYEQYF
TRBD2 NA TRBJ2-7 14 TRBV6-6 TGTGCCAGCGACGCCGGCGGGGGGCTCTACGAGCAGTACTTC CASDAGGGLYEQYF
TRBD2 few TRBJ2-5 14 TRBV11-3 TGTGCCAGCAGCCCAGATAGCGGGCAAGAGACCCAGTACTTC CASSPDSGQETQYF
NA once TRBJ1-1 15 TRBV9 TGTGCCAGCAGCGTAGCTACAGGCGGCAACACTGAAGCTTTCTTT CASSVATGGNTEAFF